Listed here are 29 T cell receptor beta chains from one sample, sequenced in a study of T-cell reconstitution after alpha-beta-depleted transplantation in children listed by TCRdb under 2016. Libraries were built with PCR. Sequencing used an Illumina HiSeq 2500. TCR libraries were prepared with molecular barcoding, using unique molecular identifiers to normalize TCRbeta repertoire quantification. TCRdb's own reprocessing of the public reads used fastp at Q25 and MiXCR and kept productive beta chains. When rows share a CDR3 protein, they turn into one entry using the most common DNA and genes. Across this sample there are more than 450,000 distinct CDR3 sequences, with approximately 20% seen only once. 2.5% to 3.5% of the sample is in the top ten clones. The sample in question was PBMCs from the stem cell graft donor, obtained from the stem cell graft. The receptors derive from a human donor who donated a stem cell graft to a child with acute lymphoblastic leukemia.

The gene calls are TRBV5-6 and TRBJ1-4; no firm D call. Germline-derived CDR1 and CDR2 are SGHDT and YYEEEE. The CDR3 is 14 amino acids. Between the trimmed V and J ends, which lost 5 bases and 6 bases, there was a span of 14 bases. CDR3 protein: CASSQKGIHEKLFF. As DNA, the CDR3 is TGTGCCAGCAGTCAGAAGGGAATTCATGAAAAACTGTTTTTT.

The chain couples TRBV27 to TRBJ2-1; 9 nucleotides match TRBD2. The V gene end was trimmed by 4 bases and the J gene end by 10 bases; junction bases not matched to a gene: 5. Germline lookup yields CDR1 MNHEY and CDR2 SMNVEV (reference sequence). The length of the CDR3 is 13 residues. CDR3 sequence: CASSYGLAREQFF. The DNA of the CDR3 is TGTGCCAGCAGTTACGGACTAGCGCGAGAGCAGTTCTTC.

The chain links TRBV29-1 to TRBJ1-1; 7 bases map to TRBD1. J gave up 4 bases and V 2 bases, and 7 bases lay outside the gene matches. This CDR3 is 14 amino acids long. The germline CDR1 and CDR2 sequences are SQVTM and ANQGSEA. As DNA, the CDR3 is TGCAGCGTTGAAAGGGGGCAGCTCATCACTGAAGCTTTCTTT. Translated, it gives CSVERGQLITEAFF.

The chain employs TRBV5-1 and TRBJ2-3, with 7 nucleotides matching TRBD1. Germline V gene data show CDR1 as SGHRS and CDR2 as YFSETQ. The ends lost 0 bases at V and 0 bases at J; junction bases unmatched: 7. CDR3 length: 17 amino acids. CDR3 protein: CASSLEPGTASTDTQYF. The CDR3 bases are TGCGCCAGCAGCTTGGAGCCAGGGACAGCTAGCACAGATACGCAGTATTTT.

As DNA, the CDR3 is TGCAGCGTGGGGGACGTCGGCGAGCAGTACTTC. Its protein product is CSVGDVGEQYF. V gene TRBV29-1 combines with J gene TRBJ2-7; D may be TRBD1 or TRBD2 (5 bases each). The V gene's germline CDR1 is SQVTM and CDR2 ANQGSEA. The CDR3 totals 11 residues. V gave up 6 bases and J gave up 6 bases, with 12 bases separating them.

This CDR3 is CSAMDRGQETQYF. The DNA of the CDR3 is TGCAGTGCTATGGACAGGGGACAAGAGACCCAGTACTTC. This chain connects TRBV20-1 to TRBJ2-5; TRBD1 matches 9 bases. Germline-derived CDR1 and CDR2 are DFQATT and SNEGSKA (reference sequence). The trim removed 4 bases at V and 2 bases at J, leaving 2 bases unmatched. The CDR3 sequence is 13 residues long.

This chain uses TRBV5-1 with TRBJ2-7; 10 bases agree with TRBD2. V trimming: 4 bases; J trimming: 5 bases; junction bases outside the gene matches: 9. The germline gives CDR1 SGHRS, CDR2 YFSETQ. This CDR3 comprises 15 residues. The CDR3 protein is CASSGRLAGENEQYF. The CDR3, as DNA: TGCGCCAGCAGCGGTAGGCTAGCGGGAGAGAACGAGCAGTACTTC.

This clonotype was seen a handful of times. The chain employs TRBV6-5 and TRBJ2-2, with 8 bases lining up with TRBD2. This CDR3 is 16 amino acids long. CDR1 and CDR2 (germline): MNHEY, SVGAGI. The trim removed 2 bases at V and 4 bases at J, leaving 6 bases unmatched. CDR3 bases: TGTGCCAGCAGTTACGTGGTAGCGGGATTCACCGGGGAGCTGTTTTTT. This encodes CASSYVVAGFTGELFF.

J is TRBJ2-5 and V is TRBV29-1, with unresolved D. V lost 0 bases to trimming and J lost 2 bases, with 10 bases between them. Germline lookup yields CDR1 SQVTM and CDR2 ANQGSEA. CDR3 length: 14 residues. CDR3 sequence reads: CSVEDFDRQETQYF. The CDR3 coding sequence is TGCAGCGTTGAAGATTTTGACCGACAAGAGACCCAGTACTTC. The whole variable domain, filled in from reference TRBV29-1 and TRBJ2-5, reads SAVISQKPSRDICQRGTSLTIQCQVDSQVTMMFWYRQQPGQSLTLIATANQGSEATYESGFVIDKFPISRPNLTFSTLTVSNMSPEDSSIYLCSVEDFDRQETQYFGPGTRLLVL.

This rearrangement joins TRBV6-5 to TRBJ2-7; D is possibly TRBD2 (5 bases). The germline CDR1 and CDR2 sequences are MNHEY and SVGAGI. The V end lost 0 bases, the J end lost 3 bases, and 12 bases lay between the germline ends. CDR3 length: 15 residues. CDR3 loop: CASSYSEAPVYEQYF. For the CDR3, the DNA is TGTGCCAGCAGTTACTCGGAGGCCCCCGTCTACGAGCAGTACTTC.

The V call is TRBV7-3, the J call TRBJ1-1; D might be TRBD1 (6 bases). Germline V gene lookup returns CDR1 SGHTA and CDR2 FQGTGA. The CDR3 sequence is 16 residues long. V dropped 5 bases and J dropped 5 bases, with 21 bases sitting between them. As DNA, the CDR3 is TGTGCCAGCAGCATGTACAGGGCGAGAACAATGACTGAAGCTTTCTTT. This codes for CASSMYRARTMTEAFF.

This clonotype was seen a single time. A much larger clonotype is one base distant, so this may be a read error. The genes are TRBV29-1 and TRBJ2-1, with D possibly being TRBD1 (6 bases). Germline CDR1 and CDR2: SQVTM and ANQGSEA. The CDR3 has 13 residues. The CDR3 reads CSVGTDVNNEQIF. The CDR3 bases are TGCAGCGTTGGGACAGACGTAAACAATGAGCAGATCTTC.

The chain is built from TRBV6-1 and TRBJ2-1; 8 bases fit TRBD2. Germline assignment: CDR1 MNHNS and CDR2 SASEGT. V was clipped by 7 bases and J by 7 bases; unmatched bases: 9. The CDR3 is made up of 14 amino acids. DNA of the CDR3: TGTGCCAGCAAGGTCGGGAGGGCCTTGAATGAGCAGTTCTTC. Encoded protein: CASKVGRALNEQFF.

The CDR3 region has the DNA TGTGCCAGCAGCCCCCCATTCGGTGGAAATCAGCCCCAGCATTTT. Translated, it gives CASSPPFGGNQPQHF. The V call is TRBV7-9, the J call TRBJ1-5; D not resolved. The CDR3 is 15 residues long. Germline V lookup: CDR1 SEHNR, CDR2 FQNEAQ (reference sequence). V lost 5 bases to trimming and J lost 4 bases, with 15 bases between them. Full variable domain (remainder filled in from reference TRBV7-9 and TRBJ1-5): DTGVSQNPRHKITKRGQNVTFRCDPISEHNRLYWYRQTLGQGPEFLTYFQNEAQLEKSRLLSDRFSAERPKGSFSTLEIQRTEQGDSAMYLCASSPPFGGNQPQHFGDGTRLSIL.

This clonotype was found a few times. CDR3 in amino acids: CASALGSLYEQYF. In nucleotides, the CDR3 is TGCGCCAGCGCACTCGGGAGCCTCTACGAGCAGTACTTC. The chain is built from TRBV5-1 and TRBJ2-7; a weak D match, TRBD2 (6 bases). V was pared by 7 bases and J by 3 bases, with 14 bases between. The CDR3 has 13 amino acids. Germline V gene lookup returns CDR1 SGHRS and CDR2 YFSETQ.

The gene calls are TRBV27 and TRBJ2-2, with D perhaps TRBD1 or TRBD2 (5 bases each). V lost 8 bases to trimming and J lost 2 bases, with 15 bases between them. The CDR3 spans 15 residues. Germline CDR1 and CDR2: MNHEY and SMNVEV (reference sequence). CDR3 in DNA: TGTGCCAGCGGGGGACCAGCTACCAACACCGGGGAGCTGTTTTTT. Amino acid sequence: CASGGPATNTGELFF.

This clonotype has just a few counts. The V gene is TRBV5-1, the J gene TRBJ2-7, with D perhaps matching TRBD1 (6 bases). CDR1 SGHRS and CDR2 YFSETQ come from the germline V gene. This CDR3 region has 13 residues. V lost 6 bases and J lost 3, with 13 bases in between. CDR3 protein: CASTGGQRYEQYF. The DNA of the CDR3 is TGCGCCAGCACCGGCGGACAGCGCTACGAGCAGTACTTC.

CDR3 sequence: CASSSVQGADTEAFF. The CDR3 nucleotides are TGCGCCAGCAGCTCGGTACAGGGGGCAGACACTGAAGCTTTCTTT. The chain links TRBV5-1 to TRBJ1-1, with 9 nucleotides matching TRBD1. The CDR3 is made up of 15 amino acids. V was pared by 3 bases and J by 3 bases, with 6 bases of the junction left unmatched. Germline values: CDR1 SGHRS, CDR2 YFSETQ.

The V and J genes are TRBV7-3 and TRBJ2-2; 9 positions agree with TRBD1. This CDR3 region has 18 residues. The germline gives CDR1 SGHTA, CDR2 FQGTGA. Trimming cost V 1 base and J 3 bases; bases outside gene matches: 9. The CDR3 DNA reads TGTGCCAGCAGCTTAAGGGCCTATGGGACAGGGCACACCGGGGAGCTGTTTTTT. Encoded protein: CASSLRAYGTGHTGELFF.

V and J are TRBV5-1 and TRBJ2-7; 8 positions agree with TRBD1. V dropped 4 bases and J dropped 1; count of bases not matched to a gene: 7. The germline V gene has CDR1 SGHRS and CDR2 YFSETQ. This CDR3 spans 15 amino acids. Here the CDR3 DNA reads TGCGCCAGCAGCCCCTGGGACAGGTCTTCCTACGAGCAGTACTTC. This gives the protein CASSPWDRSSYEQYF.

This clonotype was detected a few times. V and J are TRBV9 and TRBJ2-1; 9 positions match TRBD1. Germline-derived CDR1 and CDR2 are SGDLS and YYNGEE. This CDR3 spans 15 amino acids. The junction had 7 bases not matched to a gene; V was cut back by 0 bases and J by 9 bases. CDR3 amino acids: CASSVGDRASVEQFF. CDR3 sequence (DNA): TGTGCCAGCAGCGTAGGGGACAGGGCCTCCGTTGAGCAGTTCTTC.

The sample holds a few counts of this clonotype. J is TRBJ2-1 and V is TRBV4-1; D perhaps matches TRBD2 (6 bases). Germline lookup yields CDR1 MGHRA and CDR2 YSYEKL. The CDR3 is 16 residues long. V lost 4 bases to trimming and J lost 9 bases, with 22 bases between them. The CDR3 loop is CASSPLLPGVLVEQFF. CDR3 DNA: TGCGCCAGCAGCCCCCTTCTTCCGGGAGTATTAGTTGAGCAGTTCTTC.

This clonotype was counted only a few times. V is TRBV6-5 and J is TRBJ2-7; D may correspond to TRBD1 or TRBD2 (5 bases each). The CDR3 covers 14 residues. The V end was cut by 2 bases, the J end by 6 bases, with 14 bases between. Per germline, CDR1 MNHEY and CDR2 SVGAGI. The chain's CDR3 is CASSYASRGGEQYF. CDR3 bases: TGTGCCAGCAGTTACGCCTCCCGGGGCGGCGAGCAGTACTTC.

This clonotype was seen more than once but under ten times. The chain is built from TRBV7-2 and TRBJ2-1; 7 positions agree with TRBD2. Germline V gene data show CDR1 as SGHTA and CDR2 as FQGNSA. This CDR3 has 16 residues. V was pared by 4 bases and J by 6 bases, with 12 bases of the junction left unmatched. CDR3 protein: CASSSPGSGRSNEQFF. The CDR3, as DNA: TGTGCCAGCAGCTCGCCGGGTAGCGGGCGGTCCAATGAGCAGTTCTTC.

The chain combines TRBV27 with TRBJ2-2, with 9 bases that match TRBD2. Unmatched junction bases numbered 4, after V lost 3 bases and J lost 5 bases. This CDR3 region has 15 residues. The germline gives CDR1 MNHEY, CDR2 SMNVEV (reference sequence). In DNA form, the CDR3 reads TGTGCCAGCAGTTTCGGGACTAGCCTTACCGGGGAGCTGTTTTTT. Amino acids: CASSFGTSLTGELFF.

This clonotype appeared a few times. The chain recombines TRBV6-4 with TRBJ1-5; D unclear. The CDR3 length is 13 residues. Germline-derived CDR1 and CDR2 are MRHNA and SNTAGT. V dropped 3 bases and J dropped 0 bases, with 3 bases sitting between them. CDR3 region: CASSDGSNQPQHF. The CDR3 nucleotides read TGTGCCAGCAGTGATGGTAGCAATCAGCCCCAGCATTTT.

This clonotype turned up a few times. The chain carries TRBV4-1 and TRBJ2-2; a weak D match, TRBD1 (5 bases). V lost 1 base and J 0 bases, leaving 18 bases between the germline ends. CDR1 and CDR2 from the germline V gene are MGHRA and YSYEKL. The CDR3 is 19 amino acids. For the CDR3, the DNA is TGCGCCAGCAGCCAAGTAGAGGACACCTGGTTCGCGAACACCGGGGAGCTGTTTTTT. Translation gives CASSQVEDTWFANTGELFF.

The table lists this clonotype with a few counts. This chain connects TRBV29-1 to TRBJ2-1; D is possibly TRBD1 or TRBD2 (5 bases each). The CDR3 spans 14 residues. Trimming cost V 5 bases and J 9 bases, with 20 bases left between them. Germline CDR1 and CDR2: SQVTM and ANQGSEA. CDR3 coding DNA: TGCAGCGTTCCGCTACGGGACGGAGCGAGTGAGCAGTTCTTC. It specifies CSVPLRDGASEQFF.

The rearrangement uses TRBV4-1 and TRBJ1-2; 10 bases align to TRBD1. The CDR3 sequence is 20 residues long. CDR1 MGHRA and CDR2 YSYEKL come from the germline V gene. Losses at the gene ends were 3 bases for V and 4 bases for J; bases not matched to a gene: 20. CDR3 protein: CASSHGLLDRGGRAPYGYTF. The CDR3 bases are TGCGCCAGCAGCCATGGCCTTTTGGACAGGGGGGGCCGAGCCCCCTATGGCTACACCTTC.